This T cell receptor (beta chain) was retrieved from a study of T cell responses to AZD1222 COVID-19 vaccine. Overall study: Samples with a second dose at about 4 or about 12 weeks were pooled together.

Regarding this clone: Its antigen is not known.

Whole-study findings and limits: Sampling that yielded the repertoires occurred only after the peak T cell response. Breadth and depth of Spike-specific TCRs rose after two AZD1222 doses. There were vaccine-associated CD4 TCRs across spike, dominant at 160-218 and 743-854.

V was cut by 3 bases and J by 0 bases, with 12 bases left in between. Germline loops: CDR1 SGHAT, CDR2 FQNNGV. The CDR3 sequence is 16 residues long. Sequencing used immunoSEQ multiplex PCR; TCRdb keeps in-frame clones, though not all of them. The repertoire holds 120,000 to 150,000 clones, with roughly nine tenths as singletons. The sequence was collected from an adult in good health. V is TRBV11-2 and J is TRBJ2-1, with D possibly TRBD2 on 5 matching bases. This sample comprised peripheral blood, obtained on day 0 of AZD1222 vaccination. Here the CDR3 DNA reads TGTGCCAGCAGCTTTGCCCGGGGAAGCTCCTACAATGAGCAGTTCTTC. This translates into CASSFARGSSYNEQFF.